This T cell receptor (beta chain) comes out of a study of Graves' ophthalmopathy and Graves' hyperthyroidism. Study conclusions and caveats: Most clonotypes expanded in thyroid above 0.001 frequency were present in blood too.

Hyperthyroidism is called stable when no ophthalmopathy develops within 18 months of follow-up. Other autoimmune diseases, uncontrolled infections, pregnancy or lactation excluded patients from enrollment. The authors isolated PBMCs from around 9.8 ml of fresh peripheral blood. Turning to this clonotype: What it recognizes is unknown.

CDR3 regions of TCR beta were amplified from RNA transcripts. HTBI primers were used in a first-round RT-PCR, which preceded a second-round multiplex PCR. TCRdb ran MiXCR on the multiplex PCR reads and lists one entry per CDR3 protein. The table lists about 620,000 distinct CDR3 sequences, over 20% of them singletons. The specimen sequenced was peripheral blood. The receptor was derived from a woman aged 18-35 years with stable Graves' hyperthyroidism. Some clones in this sample may be carry-over from other donors' samples.

The CDR3 sequence: CASSLGRGRGEAFF. CDR3 sequence (DNA): TGTGCCAGCAGCTTAGGCCGGGGGCGGGGTGAAGCTTTCTTT. The chain links TRBV13 to TRBJ1-1, with D tentatively TRBD1 (6 bases). The V end lost 0 bases, the J end lost 7 bases, and 12 bases lay between the germline ends. The CDR3 runs to 14 residues. Germline lookup yields CDR1 PRHDT and CDR2 FYEKMQ (reference sequence).